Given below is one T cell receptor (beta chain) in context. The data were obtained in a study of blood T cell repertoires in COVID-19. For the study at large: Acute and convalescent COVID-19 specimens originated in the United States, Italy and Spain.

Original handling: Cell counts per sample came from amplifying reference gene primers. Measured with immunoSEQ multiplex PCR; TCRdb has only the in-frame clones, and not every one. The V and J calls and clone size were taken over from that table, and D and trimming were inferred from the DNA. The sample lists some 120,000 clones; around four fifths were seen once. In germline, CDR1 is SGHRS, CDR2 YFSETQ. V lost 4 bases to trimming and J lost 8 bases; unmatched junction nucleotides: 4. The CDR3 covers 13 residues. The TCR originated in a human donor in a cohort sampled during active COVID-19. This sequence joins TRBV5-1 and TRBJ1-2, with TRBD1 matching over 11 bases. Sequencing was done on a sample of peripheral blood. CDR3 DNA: TGCGCCAGCAGCAGTCGGACAGGGGGCGGCTACACCTTC. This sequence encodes CASSSRTGGGYTF.